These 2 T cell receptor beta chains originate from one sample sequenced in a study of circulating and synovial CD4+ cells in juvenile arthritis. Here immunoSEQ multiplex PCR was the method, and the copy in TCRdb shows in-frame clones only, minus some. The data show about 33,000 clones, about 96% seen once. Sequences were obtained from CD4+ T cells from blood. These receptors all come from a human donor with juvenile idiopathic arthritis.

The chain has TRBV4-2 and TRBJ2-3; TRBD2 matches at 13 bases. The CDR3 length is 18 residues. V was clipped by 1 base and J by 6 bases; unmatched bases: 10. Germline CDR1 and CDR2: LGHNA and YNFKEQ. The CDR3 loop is CASSQGRILAGGLDTQYF. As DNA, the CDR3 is TGTGCCAGCAGCCAAGGGAGGATACTAGCGGGGGGGCTGGATACGCAGTATTTT.

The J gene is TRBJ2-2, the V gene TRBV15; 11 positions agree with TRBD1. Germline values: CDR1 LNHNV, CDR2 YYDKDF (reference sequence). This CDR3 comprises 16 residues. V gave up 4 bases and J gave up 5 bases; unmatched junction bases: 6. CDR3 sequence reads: CATSKDRGLLTGELFF. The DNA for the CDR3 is TGTGCCACCAGCAAGGACAGGGGGCTTTTGACCGGGGAGCTGTTTTTT.